The source of this T cell receptor (beta chain) is a study of blood T cell repertoires in COVID-19. About the research overall: Material from acute and convalescent COVID-19 was sourced from the United States, Italy and Spain. PBMCs, B-cell-depleted T cells, or T cells were the source of the cDNA or gDNA that made up the material.

Seattle cases were enrolled at active infection and followed longitudinally. Original data processing: Reference gene primer amplification gave estimated nucleated cell counts. TCRdb keeps only in-frame clones here, not all; method: immunoSEQ multiplex PCR. V, J and clone size reflect that table, while D and trimming were determined from the DNA. The table has roughly 250,000 clones, under 85% seen once; the top ten hold 0.85% to 0.9%. The germline gives CDR1 SGHDN, CDR2 FVKESK. Trimming at V came to 5 bases and at J to 9 bases, leaving 12 bases not matched to a gene. This CDR3 is 17 amino acids long.

Sample: peripheral blood. The genes are TRBV14 and TRBJ2-1; 14 bases are a match to TRBD2. The sequence was obtained from a human donor with COVID-19, enrolled during active disease. The donor label of this sample is uncertain. In DNA, the CDR3 is TGTGCCAGCAGCTTACATTCCGGGACTAGCGGGAGTCTTGAGCAGTTCTTC. Residues: CASSLHSGTSGSLEQFF.